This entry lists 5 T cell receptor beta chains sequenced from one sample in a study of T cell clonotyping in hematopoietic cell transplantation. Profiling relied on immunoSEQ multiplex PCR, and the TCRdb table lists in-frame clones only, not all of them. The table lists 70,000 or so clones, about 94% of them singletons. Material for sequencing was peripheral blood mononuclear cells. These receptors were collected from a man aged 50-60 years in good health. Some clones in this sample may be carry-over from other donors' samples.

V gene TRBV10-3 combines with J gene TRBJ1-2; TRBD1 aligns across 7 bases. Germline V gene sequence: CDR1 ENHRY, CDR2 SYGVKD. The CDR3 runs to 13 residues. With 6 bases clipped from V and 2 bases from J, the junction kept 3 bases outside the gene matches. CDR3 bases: TGTGCCATCAGAACGGACAGGAACTATGGCTACACCTTC. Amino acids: CAIRTDRNYGYTF.

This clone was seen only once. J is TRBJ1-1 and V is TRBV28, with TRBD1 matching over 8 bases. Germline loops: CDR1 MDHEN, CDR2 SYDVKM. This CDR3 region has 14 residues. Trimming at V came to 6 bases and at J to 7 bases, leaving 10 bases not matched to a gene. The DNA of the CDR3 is TGTGCCAGCAGGGCTGGGGGACAGGTTATTGAAGCTTTCTTT. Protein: CASRAGGQVIEAFF.

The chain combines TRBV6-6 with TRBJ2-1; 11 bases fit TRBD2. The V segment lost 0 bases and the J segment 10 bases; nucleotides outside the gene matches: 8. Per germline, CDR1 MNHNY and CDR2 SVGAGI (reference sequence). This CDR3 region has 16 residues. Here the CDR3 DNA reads TGTGCCAGCAGTTACTCCTCGTTAGCGGGGGGGCACGAGCAGTTCTTC. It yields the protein CASSYSSLAGGHEQFF.

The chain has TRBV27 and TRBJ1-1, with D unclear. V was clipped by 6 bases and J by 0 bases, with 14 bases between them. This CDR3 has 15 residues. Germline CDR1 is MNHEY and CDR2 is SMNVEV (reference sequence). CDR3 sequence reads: CASRSEGRLNTEAFF. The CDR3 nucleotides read TGTGCCAGCAGGAGCGAGGGAAGGCTGAACACTGAAGCTTTCTTT.

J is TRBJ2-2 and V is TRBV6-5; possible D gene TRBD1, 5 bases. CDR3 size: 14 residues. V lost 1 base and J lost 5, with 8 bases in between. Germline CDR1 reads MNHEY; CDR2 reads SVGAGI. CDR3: CASSYLGVTGELFF. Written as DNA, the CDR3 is TGTGCCAGCAGTTACTTAGGGGTAACCGGGGAGCTGTTTTTT.